What follows are 23 T cell receptor beta chains derived from one specimen sequenced in a study of blood T cell repertoires in COVID-19. The method was immunoSEQ multiplex PCR; TCRdb's version includes in-frame clones alone and lacks a portion of them. Counted here are some 230,000 clones, 84% occurring once; the ten biggest clones make up roughly 4.6%. Sequencing was performed on peripheral blood. The receptor source for this set is a woman aged 55-69 years who had recovered from COVID-19.

The genes are TRBV4-2 and TRBJ2-2; 8 nucleotides agree with TRBD2. This CDR3 contains 16 residues. J lost 0 bases, V lost 5 bases, and 5 bases had no gene match. Germline CDR1 reads LGHNA; CDR2 reads YNFKEQ. Here the CDR3 DNA reads TGTGCCAGCAGCGAGAGACTAGCGTCGAACACCGGGGAGCTGTTTTTT. It encodes CASSERLASNTGELFF.

DNA for the CDR3: TGTGCCAGCAGCGGGGGACTAGCGGGGGGCCTAAATACGCAGTATTTT. Protein: CASSGGLAGGLNTQYF. This rearrangement joins TRBV9 to TRBJ2-3, with 15 bases matching TRBD2. The CDR3 is 16 residues long. Trimming cost V 3 bases and J 7 bases; bases outside gene matches: 6. CDR1 SGDLS and CDR2 YYNGEE come from the germline V gene.

V gene TRBV7-9 combines with J gene TRBJ2-1; 15 positions match TRBD2. The J segment lost 3 bases and the V segment lost 4 bases, leaving 7 bases of the junction unmatched. Per germline, CDR1 SEHNR and CDR2 FQNEAQ (reference sequence). The CDR3 runs to 18 residues. Here the CDR3 reads CASSSIGLAGGSYNEQFF. Here the CDR3 DNA reads TGTGCCAGCAGCTCGATTGGACTAGCGGGGGGGAGCTACAATGAGCAGTTCTTC.

The chain uses TRBV5-8 and TRBJ1-2; D perhaps matches TRBD1 (5 bases). CDR1 and CDR2 from the germline V gene are SGHTS and YDEGEE. The CDR3 length is 16 residues. Trimming cost V 3 bases and J 3 bases, with 18 bases left between them. The CDR3 loop reads CASSYRLQVFDYGYTF. CDR3 DNA sequence: TGTGCCAGCAGCTACCGATTACAGGTATTCGACTATGGCTACACCTTC.

This chain joins TRBV18 and TRBJ1-1; 7 bases match TRBD1. The J segment lost 0 bases and the V segment lost 3 bases, leaving 4 bases of the junction unmatched. The germline V gene has CDR1 KGHSH and CDR2 LQKENI. The CDR3 is made up of 15 amino acids. Written as DNA, the CDR3 is TGTGCCAGCTCACCCGACAGGGTGCTGAACACTGAAGCTTTCTTT. Protein sequence: CASSPDRVLNTEAFF.

The chain links TRBV21-1 to TRBJ2-1; TRBD2 is the table's D call, not checked against the DNA. TRBV21-1 represents a pseudogene. The CDR3 contains 18 residues. The CDR3 sequence is CASSKAGELAARRNEQFF. Written as DNA, the CDR3 is TGTGCCAGCAGCAAAGCTGGGGAACTAGCAGCCCGCAGAAATGAGCAGTTCTTC.

This chain uses TRBV7-8 with TRBJ2-2; TRBD1 is a possible D gene (5 bases). The CDR3 is made up of 14 amino acids. V gave up 3 bases and J gave up 1 base, with 6 bases separating them. Germline CDR1 reads SGHVS; CDR2 reads FQNEAQ. The chain's CDR3 is CASSLTVNTGELFF. In nucleotides, the CDR3 is TGTGCCAGCAGCTTGACAGTGAACACCGGGGAGCTGTTTTTT.

The chain recombines TRBV18 with TRBJ2-7, with 11 bases that match TRBD1. Germline CDR1 KGHSH, CDR2 LQKENI. CDR3 length: 15 residues. Losses at the gene ends were 4 bases for V and 4 bases for J; bases not matched to a gene: 6. The CDR3 bases are TGTGCCAGCTCACTGGGGACAGGGGGTCGGTACGAGCAGTACTTC. Its translation is CASSLGTGGRYEQYF.

The chain combines TRBV7-2 with TRBJ2-3; TRBD2 is a possible D gene (6 bases). V lost 2 bases and J lost 2, with 20 bases in between. Looked up from germline, CDR1 is SGHTA and CDR2 is FQGNSA. This CDR3 has 18 amino acids. The CDR3 region has the DNA TGTGCCAGCAGCTTAAAGCTTGGAGGCGGGGCCCTCACAGATACGCAGTATTTT. This sequence encodes CASSLKLGGGALTDTQYF.

V gene TRBV7-2 combines with J gene TRBJ2-1; D ambiguous. The CDR3 has 13 residues. The germline CDR1 and CDR2 sequences are SGHTA and FQGNSA. The ends were cut back, 5 bases at V and 1 base at J, with 6 bases in the middle. As DNA, the CDR3 is TGTGCCAGCAGCGTAACTTCCTACAATGAGCAGTTCTTC. Its translation: CASSVTSYNEQFF.

The V gene is TRBV25-1, the J gene TRBJ2-2, with 10 bases aligning to TRBD2. Germline V gene lookup returns CDR1 MGHDK and CDR2 SYGVNS. V shed 6 bases, J shed 6 bases, and the junction held 10 bases outside the gene matches. This CDR3 spans 16 amino acids. CDR3 nucleotides: TGTGCCAGCAGGGCCCTAGGTAGCGGGGGGCCCGGGGAGCTGTTTTTT. Translation gives CASRALGSGGPGELFF.

The chain links TRBV4-1 to TRBJ2-7; a possible D gene is TRBD1 (5 bases). Germline-derived CDR1 and CDR2 are MGHRA and YSYEKL. Trimming removed 3 bases at V and 6 bases at J, with 15 bases between. The CDR3 spans 14 residues. Here the CDR3 DNA reads TGCGCCAGCAGCCATCCCGAGCAGGGTCGCGAGCAGTACTTC. Translated, it gives CASSHPEQGREQYF.

This chain joins TRBV5-8 and TRBJ1-5; no reliable D call. Germline V gives CDR1 SGHTS, CDR2 YDEGEE. This CDR3 contains 12 residues. Trimming cost V 0 bases and J 7 bases, with 5 bases left between them. CDR3 in DNA: TGTGCCAGCAGCTTGGACGGGCAGCCCCAGCATTTT. Translation: CASSLDGQPQHF.

The chain carries TRBV12-3 or TRBV12-4 and TRBJ2-7; D gene unclear. The CDR3 runs 10 residues. Trimming removed 8 bases from V and 10 bases from J, with 12 bases in between. The DNA of the CDR3 is TGTGCCAGCGGGCCCTCACCCCAGTACTTC. Its translation: CASGPSPQYF.

J is TRBJ2-2 and V is TRBV19, with 7 bases aligning to TRBD2. The CDR3 has 15 residues. V dropped 6 bases and J dropped 1; count of bases not matched to a gene: 5. Germline V CDR1 and CDR2: LNHDA, SQIVND (reference sequence). CDR3 sequence: CASRARGGNTGELFF. The CDR3 DNA reads as TGTGCCAGTAGAGCCCGCGGGGGGAACACCGGGGAGCTGTTTTTT. Supplemented by reference TRBV19 and TRBJ2-2, the full variable domain reads DGGITQSPKYLFRKEGQNVTLSCEQNLNHDAMYWYRQDPGQGLRLIYYSQIVNDFQKGDIAEGYSVSREKKESFPLTVTSAQKNPTAFYLCASRARGGNTGELFFGEGSRLTVL.

The genes are TRBV15 and TRBJ2-5; no firm D call. Trimming removed 0 bases from V and 0 bases from J, with 17 bases in between. CDR1 is LNHNV and CDR2 is YYDKDF in the germline V gene (reference sequence). The CDR3 runs 18 residues. CDR3 residues: CATSRDPDKLIDQETQYF. Here the CDR3 DNA reads TGTGCCACCAGCAGAGATCCCGACAAGTTAATAGACCAAGAGACCCAGTACTTC.

V and J are TRBV4-2 and TRBJ2-2, with D maybe TRBD2 (6 bases). V lost 1 base to trimming and J lost 6 bases, with 15 bases between them. This CDR3 comprises 16 residues. CDR1 is LGHNA and CDR2 is YNFKEQ in the germline V gene. The CDR3 DNA reads TGTGCCAGCAGCCAAGGTCCTAGCGTCGACCCCGGGGAGCTGTTTTTT. This sequence encodes CASSQGPSVDPGELFF.

V is TRBV5-1 and J is TRBJ1-1; 9 nucleotides line up with TRBD1. The CDR3 runs 15 residues. After removal of 4 bases from V and 4 bases from J, the junction contained 8 bases not matched to a gene. Germline V CDR1 and CDR2: SGHRS, YFSETQ. The CDR3 protein is CASSVQGAGSTEAFF. The CDR3 region has the DNA TGCGCCAGCAGCGTACAGGGGGCTGGGAGCACTGAAGCTTTCTTT.

This chain uses TRBV7-9 with TRBJ2-7, with a possible D match to TRBD1 (6 bases). CDR3 size: 16 residues. The germline V gene has CDR1 SEHNR and CDR2 FQNEAQ (reference sequence). V lost 1 base and J 3 bases, leaving 16 bases between the germline ends. The CDR3 sequence is CASSLGGYRDRYEQYF. CDR3 nucleotides: TGTGCCAGCAGCTTAGGAGGTTACAGGGACCGCTACGAGCAGTACTTC.

The chain has TRBV18 and TRBJ2-2; 9 bases are a match to TRBD1. The CDR3 has 16 residues. The J segment lost 2 bases and the V segment lost 3 bases, leaving 4 bases of the junction unmatched. In germline, CDR1 is KGHSH, CDR2 LQKENI. CDR3 DNA sequence: TGTGCCAGCTCACCCGGACAGGGGACAAACACCGGGGAGCTGTTTTTT. Translation gives CASSPGQGTNTGELFF. Drawing the rest from reference TRBV18 and TRBJ2-2, the complete variable domain is NAGVMQNPRHLVRRRGQEARLRCSPMKGHSHVYWYRQLPEEGLKFMVYLQKENIIDESGMPKERFSAEFPKEGPSILRIQQVVRGDSAAYFCASSPGQGTNTGELFFGEGSRLTVL.

V usage is TRBV6-2 or TRBV6-3 and J usage is TRBJ2-1; TRBD2 matches at 12 bases. This CDR3 has 20 residues. Germline V gives CDR1 MNHEY, CDR2 SVGEGT. Losses at the gene ends were 5 bases for V and 2 bases for J; bases not matched to a gene: 16. The CDR3 nucleotides read TGTGCCAGCAGTCTGACTGGGCTAGCGGGGGGGGAAGAGGCCTACAATGAGCAGTTCTTC. It yields the protein CASSLTGLAGGEEAYNEQFF.

This chain uses TRBV7-2 with TRBJ1-3; 7 bases line up with TRBD1. The trim removed 2 bases at V and 6 bases at J, leaving 4 bases unmatched. CDR3 length: 14 residues. CDR1 SGHTA and CDR2 FQGNSA come from the germline V gene. In nucleotides, the CDR3 is TGTGCCAGCAGCTTAAACAGGGGCGTAAACACCATATATTTT. Translating it yields CASSLNRGVNTIYF.

This clone has only one observation. V is TRBV6-5 and J is TRBJ1-1, with D tentatively TRBD1 (5 bases). CDR3 length: 15 residues. The germline V and J ends were trimmed by 2 bases and 0 bases, with 10 bases remaining between them. Germline V gene sequence: CDR1 MNHEY, CDR2 SVGAGI. The CDR3: CASSYQPTVNTEAFF. The CDR3 coding sequence is TGTGCCAGCAGTTACCAACCGACAGTGAACACTGAAGCTTTCTTT.